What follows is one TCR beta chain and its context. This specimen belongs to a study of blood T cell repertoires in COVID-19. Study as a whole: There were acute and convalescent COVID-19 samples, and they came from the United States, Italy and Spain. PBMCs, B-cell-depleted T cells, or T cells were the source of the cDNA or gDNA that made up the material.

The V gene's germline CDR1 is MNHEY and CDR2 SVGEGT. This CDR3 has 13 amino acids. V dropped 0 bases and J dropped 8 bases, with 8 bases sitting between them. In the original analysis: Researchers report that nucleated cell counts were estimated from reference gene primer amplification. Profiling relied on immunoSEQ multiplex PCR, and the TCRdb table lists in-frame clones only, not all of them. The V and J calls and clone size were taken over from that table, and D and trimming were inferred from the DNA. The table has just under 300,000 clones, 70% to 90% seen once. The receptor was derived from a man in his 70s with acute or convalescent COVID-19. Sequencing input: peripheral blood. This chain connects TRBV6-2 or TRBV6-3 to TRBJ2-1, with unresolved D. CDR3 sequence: CASSYSSVHEQFF. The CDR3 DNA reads TGTGCCAGCAGTTACTCTAGTGTCCATGAGCAGTTCTTC.